The 17 T cell receptor beta chains listed next were all sequenced from one sample in a study of monozygotic twins with inflammatory bowel disease. Following a re-call of the 5' RACE reads, TCRdb has one entry per CDR3 protein and lacks DNA. In total, the table holds approximately 400,000 distinct CDR3 sequences. Material: blood. The receptors shown here come from a human donor with ulcerative colitis or Crohn's disease, or a healthy co-twin of an affected twin (not recorded which).

V is TRBV12-5 and J is TRBJ1-3; absent DNA, TCRdb's TRBD1 call cannot be checked. The CDR3 extends over 15 amino acids. In germline, CDR1 is LGHNT, CDR2 FRNRAP. The CDR3 sequence: CASGGDRAAGNTIYF.

The V and J genes are TRBV13 and TRBJ2-3; TCRdb names TRBD2, which stays unverified in the absence of DNA. CDR3 size: 17 residues. Germline V gene lookup returns CDR1 PRHDT and CDR2 FYEKMQ (reference sequence). The CDR3 here is CASSLRLAGIGTDTQYF.

This chain connects TRBV12-3 or TRBV12-4 to TRBJ1-2. The CDR3 is 14 residues long. CDR3 in amino acids: CASTLRFGSYGYTF.

The rearrangement uses TRBV5-1 and TRBJ2-1. Germline CDR1 reads SGHRS; CDR2 reads YFSETQ. CDR3 length: 11 amino acids. The CDR3: CASSFRYEQFF.

The rearrangement joins TRBV7-8 to TRBJ2-1; absent DNA, TCRdb's TRBD2 call cannot be checked. Germline-derived CDR1 and CDR2 are SGHVS and FQNEAQ. The CDR3 is 19 amino acids. The CDR3 loop is CASSLVMTSGGASFHEQFF.

The chain has TRBV29-1 and TRBJ1-1; checking the TCRdb D call of TRBD1 is not possible without DNA. This CDR3 is built from 14 residues. CDR1 is SQVTM, CDR2 ANQGSEA, per germline. The CDR3 spells CSVLSGTANTEAFF.

V and J are TRBV20-1 and TRBJ1-1. Germline-derived CDR1 and CDR2 are DFQATT and SNEGSKA (reference sequence). The CDR3 is made up of 15 amino acids. The CDR3: CSAREGNREDTEAFF.

The chain links TRBV5-1 to TRBJ1-2. The CDR3 runs 15 residues. Germline lookup yields CDR1 SGHRS and CDR2 YFSETQ. The CDR3: CASSLGYDLNYGYTF.

The V gene is TRBV27, the J gene TRBJ2-7; the D gene TCRdb calls, TRBD2, cannot be checked with no DNA. CDR1 is MNHEY and CDR2 is SMNVEV in the germline V gene (reference sequence). The CDR3 has 19 residues. The CDR3 loop is CASSVSPPTSGGASYEQYF.

CDR3 loop: CASSGTGQSGNTIYF. The chain couples TRBV5-1 to TRBJ1-3; TCRdb's D call of TRBD1 is untestable without DNA. Germline V gene data show CDR1 as SGHRS and CDR2 as YFSETQ. The CDR3 runs 15 residues.

This chain uses TRBV27 with TRBJ1-4. Germline V gene sequence: CDR1 MNHEY, CDR2 SMNVEV (reference sequence). This CDR3 is 13 amino acids long. This chain's CDR3 is CASTTRLNEKLFF.

The V call is TRBV5-1, the J call TRBJ2-7; TCRdb's D call, TRBD1, is unchecked because there is no DNA. Germline V gene lookup returns CDR1 SGHRS and CDR2 YFSETQ. This CDR3 is built from 16 residues. The CDR3 region is CASLEIPGQGPYEQYF.

V gene TRBV5-1 combines with J gene TRBJ2-2; without DNA, the TCRdb call of TRBD2 cannot be checked. CDR3 length equals 18 residues. CDR1 and CDR2 from the germline V gene are SGHRS and YFSETQ. CDR3 amino acids: CASSLGERRVLNTGELFF.

The gene calls are TRBV29-1 and TRBJ2-3. The CDR3 sequence is 15 residues long. The germline CDR1 and CDR2 sequences are SQVTM and ANQGSEA. CDR3 sequence reads: CSVEEGLLYTDTQYF.

The chain recombines TRBV12-3 or TRBV12-4 with TRBJ2-5; TCRdb picks TRBD1, but there is no DNA to check that call. CDR3 size: 15 residues. CDR3 amino acids: CASRRKTGPEETQYF.

The chain combines TRBV5-1 with TRBJ2-1; the TRBD2 assignment by TCRdb is unverifiable without DNA. This CDR3 is 16 amino acids long. In germline, CDR1 is SGHRS, CDR2 YFSETQ. The CDR3 is CASSWDGDYYNDEQFF.

The V and J genes are TRBV9 and TRBJ2-1; the TCRdb D gene call, TRBD2, has no DNA to confirm it. The CDR3 loop spans 19 amino acids. Per germline, CDR1 SGDLS and CDR2 YYNGEE. The CDR3 sequence: CASSVVVGLAGGRFPEQFF.